The 20 T cell receptor beta chains in this list originate from one sample, sequenced in a study of response to subunit inactivated influenza vaccine. Via MiXCR, TCRdb re-called the RT-PCR reads, giving one row per CDR3 protein. The sample lists roughly 650,000 distinct CDR3 sequences, approximately 14% occurring once. Material: PBMCs from blood, obtained approximately 15 days before vaccination. The receptors derive from a man aged 50-60 years who received an inactivated influenza vaccine.

The V and J genes are TRBV14 and TRBJ2-2; possibly TRBD2 for D (6 bases). Germline CDR1 SGHDN, CDR2 FVKESK. The V gene lost 4 bases and the J gene lost 7 bases, with 13 bases spanning the gap. This CDR3 is built from 14 residues. The CDR3: CASSPLLAIGELFF. CDR3 in DNA: TGTGCCAGCAGCCCCCTCCTAGCGATCGGGGAGCTGTTTTTT.

The V call is TRBV21-1, the J call TRBJ2-2; whether TRBD1, the table's D call, matches the DNA was not checked. TRBV21-1 is annotated as a pseudogene. This CDR3 has 15 amino acids. CDR3 sequence (DNA): TGTGCCAGCAGCAAGGGGACAGGGTCCACCGGGGAGCTGTTTTTT. Protein product: CASSKGTGSTGELFF.

This clonotype was counted a few times. This chain uses TRBV9 with TRBJ2-1; 9 bases map to TRBD2. Germline-derived CDR1 and CDR2 are SGDLS and YYNGEE. The CDR3 sequence is 16 residues long. Trimming took 4 bases from V and 10 from J; bases not matched to a gene: 15. CDR3 sequence reads: CASSPRGVAGGGEQFF. CDR3 in DNA: TGTGCCAGCAGCCCAAGGGGGGTGGCGGGAGGGGGAGAGCAGTTCTTC.

This sequence joins TRBV18 and TRBJ2-1; D is undetermined. Germline CDR1 reads KGHSH; CDR2 reads LQKENI. V was clipped by 4 bases and J by 9 bases, with 13 bases between them. This CDR3 is 13 amino acids long. CDR3 in DNA: TGTGCCAGCTCACAGCGAAGAGCCCCTGAGCAGTTCTTC. This encodes CASSQRRAPEQFF. The variable domain in full, completed from reference TRBV18 and TRBJ2-1, reads NAGVMQNPRHLVRRRGQEARLRCSPMKGHSHVYWYRQLPEEGLKFMVYLQKENIIDESGMPKERFSAEFPKEGPSILRIQQVVRGDSAAYFCASSQRRAPEQFFGPGTRLTVL.

The chain uses TRBV24-1 and TRBJ2-3; perhaps TRBD2 as D (7 bases). Germline lookup yields CDR1 KGHDR and CDR2 SFDVKD. The CDR3 loop spans 16 amino acids. The V gene lost 3 bases and the J gene lost 3 bases, with 15 bases spanning the gap. The CDR3 nucleotides are TGTGCCACCAGTGATAATCGGGGGGCTCGGACAGATACGCAGTATTTT. This encodes CATSDNRGARTDTQYF.

V usage is TRBV15 and J usage is TRBJ2-4; the D gene is possibly TRBD1 (6 bases). This CDR3 comprises 16 residues. The V gene's germline CDR1 is LNHNV and CDR2 YYDKDF (reference sequence). The V and J ends lost 0 bases and 1 base respectively, with 10 bases between them. As DNA, the CDR3 is TGTGCCACCAGCAGAGATCTGGGGGCGGCCAAAAACATTCAGTACTTC. Its translation: CATSRDLGAAKNIQYF. The entire variable domain, with the rest obtained from reference TRBV15 and TRBJ2-4, is as follows: DAMVIQNPRYQVTQFGKPVTLSCSQTLNHNVMYWYQQKSSQAPKLLFHYYDKDFNNEADTPDNFQSRRPNTSFCFLDIRSPGLGDTAMYLCATSRDLGAAKNIQYFGAGTRLSVL.

This clonotype turned up a few times. The chain joins TRBV20-1 to TRBJ2-7; perhaps TRBD2 as D (6 bases). V lost 0 bases and J lost 4, with 16 bases in between. Germline CDR1 reads DFQATT; CDR2 reads SNEGSKA (reference sequence). CDR3 length: 15 residues. The CDR3 sequence is CSARDVKGLTYEQYF. DNA for the CDR3: TGCAGTGCTAGAGATGTAAAGGGACTCACTTACGAGCAGTACTTC.

There are a few counts of this clonotype. The rearrangement joins TRBV28 to TRBJ1-1; D is possibly TRBD1 (5 bases). The CDR3 length is 12 residues. V was shortened by 5 bases and J by 7 bases, with 11 bases between the two germline ends. Germline V gene sequence: CDR1 MDHEN, CDR2 SYDVKM. CDR3 region: CASSRWGFEAFF. CDR3 in DNA: TGTGCCAGCAGTAGGTGGGGCTTTGAAGCTTTCTTT.

This clonotype was found many times. The genes are TRBV28 and TRBJ2-7; 8 bases align to TRBD2. With V trimmed by 5 bases and J by 1 base, 7 bases remained unmatched. This CDR3 contains 15 residues. Germline CDR1 is MDHEN and CDR2 is SYDVKM. The CDR3 loop is CASSIPGRGSYEQYF. As DNA, the CDR3 is TGTGCCAGCAGTATACCCGGGAGGGGTTCCTACGAGCAGTACTTC.

J is TRBJ2-7 and V is TRBV5-5; 13 bases agree with TRBD2. The CDR3 length is 16 residues. With 3 bases clipped from V and 2 bases from J, the junction kept 5 bases outside the gene matches. Germline CDR1 is SGHKS and CDR2 is YYEKEE (reference sequence). The CDR3: CASSSTSGRAAYEQYF. CDR3 nucleotide sequence: TGTGCCAGCAGCTCTACTAGCGGGAGGGCCGCCTACGAGCAGTACTTC.

There are many counts of this clonotype. The chain joins TRBV4-3 to TRBJ1-1; D remains unclear. V shed 3 bases and J shed 6 bases, with 11 bases lying between them. Germline V lookup: CDR1 LGHNA, CDR2 YSLEER. This CDR3 region has 13 residues. CDR3 sequence reads: CASSHLGGPEAFF. The CDR3 region has the DNA TGCGCCAGCAGCCACCTTGGCGGCCCTGAAGCTTTCTTT.

The V and J genes are TRBV12-3 or TRBV12-4 and TRBJ2-2; 8 bases match TRBD1. J gave up 0 bases and V 7 bases, and 4 bases lay outside the gene matches. The CDR3 spans 15 residues. DNA for the CDR3: TGTGCCAGCACCAAGACAGGGGCGAACACCGGGGAGCTGTTTTTT. Its protein is CASTKTGANTGELFF.

The rearrangement joins TRBV28 to TRBJ2-5, with D perhaps matching TRBD1 or TRBD2 (5 bases each). The CDR3 length is 16 residues. Germline V gene sequence: CDR1 MDHEN, CDR2 SYDVKM. Trimming stripped 4 bases from V and 2 bases from J, with 17 bases between. CDR3 coding DNA: TGTGCCAGCAGTTCACACTCCGGGACGGTGCAAGAGACCCAGTACTTC. The encoded protein is CASSSHSGTVQETQYF. The whole variable domain, filled in from reference TRBV28 and TRBJ2-5, reads DVKVTQSSRYLVKRTGEKVFLECVQDMDHENMFWYRQDPGLGLRLIYFSYDVKMKEKGDIPEGYSVSREKKERFSLILESASTNQTSMYLCASSSHSGTVQETQYFGPGTRLLVL.

This clonotype was seen repeatedly, ten times or more. The chain combines TRBV5-1 with TRBJ1-1; 8 nucleotides match TRBD1. Unmatched junction bases numbered 10, after V lost 4 bases and J lost 8 bases. In germline, CDR1 is SGHRS, CDR2 YFSETQ. The CDR3 is made up of 14 amino acids. The CDR3 nucleotides are TGCGCCAGCAGCACCGACAGGGGTCTGGGCGAAGCTTTCTTT. Translated: CASSTDRGLGEAFF.

The sample holds a few counts of this clonotype. The CDR3 protein is CASSQDLSRTSGGFSYNEQFF. The CDR3 nucleotides are TGCGCCAGCAGCCAAGATTTGAGTCGGACTAGCGGGGGGTTCTCCTACAATGAGCAGTTCTTC. The rearrangement links TRBV4-1 to TRBJ2-1, with 14 positions matching TRBD2. V trimming: 0 bases; J trimming: 0 bases; junction bases outside the gene matches: 10. The length of the CDR3 is 21 residues. Germline V CDR1 and CDR2: MGHRA, YSYEKL.

The V call is TRBV10-3, the J call TRBJ2-2; D unclear. This CDR3 region has 15 residues. Per germline, CDR1 ENHRY and CDR2 SYGVKD. Trimming took off 6 bases at V and 8 bases at J, with 19 bases between the two ends. As DNA, the CDR3 is TGTGCCATCAGGGCGATTACATCGAGTCAGGGGGAGCTGTTTTTT. Translation gives CAIRAITSSQGELFF.

This clonotype was detected only a few times. CDR3 protein: CAISENRANTGELFF. Here the CDR3 DNA reads TGTGCCATCAGTGAGAACAGGGCGAACACCGGGGAGCTGTTTTTT. J is TRBJ2-2 and V is TRBV10-3, with D maybe TRBD1 (6 bases). The V end was cut by 2 bases, the J end by 0 bases, with 7 bases between. The CDR3 totals 15 residues. Germline lookup yields CDR1 ENHRY and CDR2 SYGVKD.

This clonotype was seen a few times. The rearrangement uses TRBV2 and TRBJ2-7, with D possibly being TRBD1 (6 bases). The ends were cut back, 10 bases at V and 2 bases at J, with 15 bases in the middle. CDR1 and CDR2 from the germline V gene are SNHLY and FYNNEI. The CDR3 is 13 amino acids. The CDR3 protein is CATTRQAPYEQYF. The CDR3 bases are TGTGCCACCACCCGACAGGCACCCTACGAGCAGTACTTC.

This clonotype was seen a few times. The chain employs TRBV9 and TRBJ2-1, with D uncertain. The CDR3 has 14 residues. V was shortened by 6 bases and J by 10 bases, with 20 bases between the two germline ends. The V gene's germline CDR1 is SGDLS and CDR2 YYNGEE. The CDR3 nucleotides read TGTGCCAGCAACCCTGATACCTACAATGTGGAGCAGTTCTTC. Its protein is CASNPDTYNVEQFF.

This clonotype has only a few counts. The V call is TRBV3-1, the J call TRBJ2-4, with 11 bases identical to TRBD1. This CDR3 is 17 amino acids long. Germline values: CDR1 LGHDT, CDR2 YNNKEL (reference sequence). V was clipped by 2 bases and J by 2 bases; unmatched bases: 5. CDR3 DNA sequence: TGTGCCAGCAGCCAATGGACAGGGGGCTTGTCCAAAAACATTCAGTACTTC. This sequence encodes CASSQWTGGLSKNIQYF.